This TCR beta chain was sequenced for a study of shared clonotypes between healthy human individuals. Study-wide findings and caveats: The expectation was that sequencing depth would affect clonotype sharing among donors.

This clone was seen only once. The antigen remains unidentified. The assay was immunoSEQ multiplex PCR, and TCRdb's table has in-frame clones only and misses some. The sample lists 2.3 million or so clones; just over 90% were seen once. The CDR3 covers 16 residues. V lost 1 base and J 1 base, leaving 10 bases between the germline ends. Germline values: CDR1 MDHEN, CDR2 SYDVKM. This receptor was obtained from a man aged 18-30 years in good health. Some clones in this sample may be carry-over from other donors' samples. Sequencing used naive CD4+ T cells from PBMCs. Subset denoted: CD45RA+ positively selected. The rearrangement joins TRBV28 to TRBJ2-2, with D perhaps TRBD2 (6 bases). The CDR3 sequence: CASSLFGTQNTGELFF. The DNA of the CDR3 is TGTGCCAGCAGTTTATTTGGGACTCAGAACACCGGGGAGCTGTTTTTT.